Listed below are T cell receptor beta chains from one sample, sequenced in a study of post-analysis software for immune sequencing data. Using its own MiXCR run on the PCR reads, TCRdb lists one record per CDR3 protein. The sample holds hundreds of thousands of distinct CDR3 sequences; roughly 29% are singletons and the top ten take around 0.55%. Sequencing was performed on blood. These receptors came from a girl aged 5 to 17 with multiple sclerosis. Both conserved end residues are part of each CDR3. The D gene is left open where the match is weak. Clone size is not always given. Where it is, it says once, few, many or a class for expanded clones.

>TRBV7-9|15|NA|NA|TRBJ1-6
CASSPRAPGNSPLHF
TGTGCCAGCAGCCCGAGGGCCCCTGGTAATTCACCCCTCCACTTT
>TRBV7-9|15|NA|few|TRBJ2-7
CASSLLGRYSYEQYF
TGTGCCAGCAGCTTACTGGGACGGTACTCCTACGAGCAGTACTTC
>TRBV20-1|15|NA|NA|TRBJ2-7
CSANTDAPTTTEQYF
TGCAGTGCTAACACGGATGCCCCGACAACAACCGAGCAGTACTTC
>TRBV27|15|NA|NA|TRBJ2-5
CASSIHPGAPETQYF
TGTGCCAGCAGCATACACCCGGGTGCCCCGGAGACCCAGTACTTC
>TRBV12-3/TRBV12-4|12|NA|NA|TRBJ1-2
CASTYHIGGYTF
TGTGCCAGCACCTATCATATAGGTGGCTACACCTTC
>TRBV20-1|17|NA|once|TRBJ2-1
CSANLFSGYSSYNEQFF
TGCAGTGCCAACCTGTTCTCGGGCTACAGCTCCTACAATGAGCAGTTCTTC
>TRBV2|10|NA|NA|TRBJ2-7
CASRGLEQYF
TGTGCCAGCAGGGGACTCGAGCAGTACTTC
>TRBV7-9|14|NA|NA|TRBJ2-3
CASSREASVDTQYF
TGTGCCAGCAGCCGAGAGGCTAGCGTCGATACGCAGTATTTT
>TRBV4-2|15|TRBD2|NA|TRBJ2-7
CASSQVGTRSLEQYF
TGTGCCAGCAGCCAAGTCGGGACTAGATCTCTGGAGCAGTACTTC
>TRBV6-6|14|NA|few|TRBJ1-6
CASSYSGDNSPLHF
TGTGCCAGCAGTTACTCGGGGGATAATTCACCCCTCCACTTT
>TRBV6-6|15|TRBD1|NA|TRBJ1-2
CASSVGQGAGYGYTF
TGTGCCAGCAGTGTGGGACAGGGGGCTGGCTATGGCTACACCTTC
>TRBV15|15|NA|NA|TRBJ2-5
CATSRDKRIYNEQYF
TGTGCCACCAGCAGAGATAAGCGGATCTACAATGAGCAGTACTTC
>TRBV15|15|NA|few|TRBJ2-3
CATSRDPTGTDTQYF
TGTGCCACCAGCAGAGACCCAACAGGGACAGATACGCAGTATTTT
>TRBV10-3|13|TRBD1|many|TRBJ2-7
CAIRSGTDYEQYF
TGTGCCATCAGATCAGGGACAGACTACGAGCAGTACTTC
>TRBV10-3|14|NA|few|TRBJ2-7
CATLAGAGRDEQYF
TGTGCCACCTTAGCAGGCGCCGGCCGGGACGAGCAGTACTTC
>TRBV20-1|15|NA|NA|TRBJ1-2
CSALPIGVGIYGYTF
TGCAGTGCCCTCCCGATTGGGGTGGGAATCTATGGCTACACCTTC
>TRBV12-3/TRBV12-4|13|NA|many|TRBJ2-3
CASHRVFGDTQYF
TGTGCCAGCCACCGCGTATTTGGAGATACGCAGTATTTT
>TRBV6-2/TRBV6-3|15|NA|few|TRBJ1-1
CASSSPYRGDTEAFF
TGTGCCAGCAGTTCGCCCTATCGGGGGGACACTGAAGCTTTCTTT
>TRBV14|13|NA|once|TRBJ2-3
CASSQDSLGTQYF
TGCGCCAGCAGCCAGGACAGCTTAGGTACGCAGTATTTT
>TRBV20-1|12|TRBD1|few|TRBJ1-1
CSVTGGDTEAFF
TGCAGTGTGACAGGGGGGGACACTGAAGCTTTCTTT
>TRBV20-1|15|TRBD1|few|TRBJ2-1
CSARVGQRNYNEQFF
TGCAGTGCTAGAGTGGGACAGCGCAACTACAATGAGCAGTTCTTC
>TRBV20-1|13|NA|few|TRBJ2-3
CSAPRVYEDTQYF
TGCAGTGCACCGCGTGTGTATGAGGATACGCAGTATTTT
>TRBV20-1|14|NA|NA|TRBJ2-1
CSASPASERNEQFF
TGCAGTGCTAGTCCGGCCTCCGAGAGGAATGAGCAGTTCTTC
>TRBV11-1|16|TRBD1|NA|TRBJ1-1
CASSPRTGRVLREAFF
TGTGCCAGCAGCCCCAGGACAGGCCGCGTTTTGAGGGAAGCTTTCTTT
>TRBV9|13|NA|NA|TRBJ2-7
CARSPEIDWEQYF
TGTGCCCGCAGCCCAGAAATCGACTGGGAGCAGTACTTC
>TRBV5-1|14|NA|few|TRBJ1-2
CASSLPDIASGYTF
TGCGCCAGCAGCTTACCTGACATAGCCTCTGGCTACACCTTC
>TRBV6-1|17|NA|NA|TRBJ1-2
CASSEEEAAWRVYVYTF
TGTGCCAGCAGTGAAGAAGAGGCGGCTTGGAGGGTCTATGTCTACACCTTC
>TRBV5-6|15|NA|NA|TRBJ1-5
CASSLGQTFNQPQHF
TGTGCCAGCAGCTTGGGACAGACCTTCAATCAGCCCCAGCATTTT
>TRBV12-3/TRBV12-4|14|NA|NA|TRBJ2-7
CASRQARGGREQYF
TGTGCCAGCAGACAGGCACGGGGTGGTCGGGAGCAGTACTTC
>TRBV29-1|15|TRBD1|many|TRBJ2-1
CSVESPGQARGEQFF
TGCAGCGTTGAATCCCCGGGACAGGCCAGGGGGGAGCAGTTCTTC
>TRBV10-3|12|NA|NA|TRBJ2-1
CAIRDSCNEQFF
TGTGCCATTAGGGACTCCTGCAATGAGCAGTTCTTC
>TRBV20-1|15|NA|NA|TRBJ2-3
CSARDFRIAGDTQYF
TGCAGTGCTAGAGATTTTAGGATTGCCGGGGATACGCAGTATTTT
>TRBV6-6|13|NA|few|TRBJ1-4
CALGLSPNEKLFF
TGTGCCTTAGGCCTCAGCCCTAATGAAAAACTGTTTTTT
>TRBV28|14|NA|NA|TRBJ1-6
CASSFFNLNSPLHF
TGTGCCAGCAGTTTCTTCAATTTAAATTCACCCCTCCACTTT
>TRBV6-1|12|NA|NA|TRBJ1-5
CASSPRYQPQHF
TGTGCCAGCAGCCCCAGGTATCAGCCCCAGCATTTT
>TRBV7-8|16|NA|NA|TRBJ1-1
CASSLGTTGTFNRAFF
TGTGCCAGCAGCTTAGGCACGACCGGGACATTTAACCGGGCTTTCTTT
>TRBV10-3|13|NA|NA|TRBJ2-7
CAIKGDKDHEQYF
TGTGCCATCAAGGGAGACAAGGACCACGAGCAGTACTTC
>TRBV7-9|12|NA|NA|TRBJ1-2
CASSLEREGYTF
TGTGCCAGCAGCTTAGAGAGGGAAGGCTACACCTTC
>TRBV7-9|15|TRBD1|once|TRBJ1-1
CASSSPRTGRTEAFF
TGTGCCAGCAGCTCGCCCCGGACAGGGCGCACTGAAGCTTTCTTT
>TRBV6-2/TRBV6-3|14|TRBD1|NA|TRBJ2-3
CASSSGTGPRPQYF
TGTGCCAGCAGTTCGGGGACAGGCCCCCGTCCGCAGTATTTT
>TRBV10-3|12|NA|NA|TRBJ1-2
CAIRGVTVGYTF
TGTGCCATTCGAGGAGTGACAGTGGGCTACACCTTC
>TRBV9|15|NA|NA|TRBJ1-5
CASSVDVGGNQPQHF
TGTGCCAGCAGCGTAGACGTAGGGGGGAATCAGCCCCAGCATTTT
>TRBV5-1|14|NA|few|TRBJ2-1
CASSREGGYNEQFF
TGCGCCAGCAGCCGTGAGGGGGGCTACAATGAGCAGTTCTTC
>TRBV20-1|16|TRBD1|many|TRBJ1-2
CSASSYRGQLNYGYTF
TGCAGTGCTAGTTCTTACCGGGGACAGCTTAACTATGGCTACACCTTC
>TRBV20-1|17|TRBD2|NA|TRBJ2-3
CSARDDGTSGRTDTQYF
TGCAGTGCTAGAGATGACGGGACTAGCGGGCGCACAGATACGCAGTATTTT
>TRBV20-1|15|NA|NA|TRBJ2-3
CSALSGTANTDTQYF
TGCAGTGCCCTTAGCGGGACAGCCAATACAGATACGCAGTATTTT
>TRBV9|15|TRBD2|NA|TRBJ2-3
CASRASGSSPDTQYF
TGTGCCAGCAGAGCTAGCGGGAGCTCCCCAGATACGCAGTATTTT
>TRBV7-2|15|NA|many|TRBJ2-1
CASSLVARRDNEQFF
TGTGCCAGCAGCTTAGTGGCTAGGAGGGACAATGAGCAGTTCTTC
>TRBV7-2|14|NA|few|TRBJ2-7
CASRPRGAPHEQYF
TGTGCCAGCAGACCCCGGGGGGCCCCACACGAGCAGTACTTC
>TRBV13|15|NA|few|TRBJ1-2
CASSLGTRGGYGYTF
TGTGCCAGCAGCTTAGGGACCAGGGGTGGCTATGGCTACACCTTC
>TRBV20-1|11|TRBD1|NA|TRBJ1-1
CSAKGASEAFF
TGCAGTGCCAAGGGGGCTTCTGAAGCTTTCTTT
>TRBV7-2|17|TRBD2|NA|TRBJ2-1
CASTAVASGGPPQGQFF
TGTGCCAGCACCGCTGTAGCTAGCGGGGGCCCCCCACAGGGGCAGTTCTTC
>TRBV27|16|NA|few|TRBJ1-5
CASSFLMAGEHQPQHF
TGTGCCAGCAGTTTTTTAATGGCAGGGGAACATCAGCCCCAGCATTTT
>TRBV20-1|14|NA|NA|TRBJ2-5
CSAEDQRFSETQYF
TGCAGTGCCGAGGATCAGCGGTTTTCGGAGACCCAGTACTTC
>TRBV20-1|17|TRBD2|few|TRBJ2-7
CSARGSTSGRDRYEQYF
TGCAGTGCCCGCGGGTCGACTAGCGGGAGAGATCGGTACGAGCAGTACTTC